The clone carrying this TCR beta chain was observed a few times. Trimming pared 0 bases from V and 9 bases from J, leaving 11 bases between. CDR1 and CDR2 (germline): SGHDT, YYEEEE. The CDR3 extends over 13 amino acids. The data derive from a study of blood T cells in healthy people across ages. Next came a second PCR, run for roughly 6 to 11 cycles, which used a sample-barcoded 5' primer along with a J-beta primer mix. TCRdb analysed the 5' RACE reads with MiXCR anew, one entry per CDR3 protein. The data hold 730,000 or so distinct CDR3 sequences, with over 40% observed a single time. Caucasian individuals from Russia who were healthy and aged roughly 6 to 95 acted as donors.

The chain combines TRBV5-6 with TRBJ2-3; TRBD1 is a possible D gene (6 bases). The TCR comes from a man older than 75 in good health. Sample: blood. The CDR3 nucleotides read TGTGCCAGCAGCTTGGCAGGGGACGGGACGCAGTATTTT. It encodes CASSLAGDGTQYF.